This T cell receptor beta chain was sequenced in a study of T-cell memory formation after mild COVID-19. Study results and caveats: The pre-infection memory compartment contained some responding clones, suggesting cross-reactive memory joined. CD4+ bias marked clones expanding day 15 to 37, unlike balanced contracting clones.

TCRdb re-called the 5' RACE reads with MiXCR, one entry per CDR3 protein. The sample holds about 280,000 distinct CDR3 sequences, approximately 8.4% seen once. As to this clonotype: Antigen: not known. This may come from a read error, since a much larger clone is one base off.

With 0 bases clipped from V and 7 bases from J, the junction kept 10 bases outside the gene matches. In germline, CDR1 is MNHNY, CDR2 SVGAGI (reference sequence). The CDR3 runs 17 residues. The sample consisted of PBMCs or a T cell subset sorted from them (not recorded which). The chain couples TRBV6-6 to TRBJ1-2, with 11 nucleotides matching TRBD1. The sequence came from a man aged 18 to 29 who had mild COVID-19 (a few samples of this study predate the infection). Cell type and time point are not known. The CDR3 DNA reads as TGTGCCAGCAGTTACTCTGGACAGGGGGCCCCCGGGTGTGGCTACACCTTC. It yields the protein CASSYSGQGAPGCGYTF.